The 5 T cell receptor beta chains below were found in one sample sequenced in a study of T-cell reconstitution after alpha-beta-depleted transplantation in children. Unique molecular identifiers were used in preparing the TCRbeta library. Each CDR3 protein is one row after TCRdb ran MiXCR on the PCR reads. The profile shows over 100,000 distinct CDR3 sequences, over 9% of them singletons. The specimen was PBMCs, collected before TCRalphabeta/CD19-depleted stem cell transplant. The source of these receptors is a boy aged 2-15 years with acute lymphoblastic leukemia, due to receive a stem cell transplant.

V gene TRBV7-2 combines with J gene TRBJ2-5; possibly TRBD1 or TRBD2 for D (5 bases each). Germline assignment: CDR1 SGHTA and CDR2 FQGNSA. The V and J ends lost 5 bases and 2 bases respectively, with 15 bases between them. The CDR3 sequence is 15 residues long. The CDR3 reads CASSVAGALQETQYF. The DNA for the CDR3 is TGTGCCAGCAGCGTCGCCGGGGCCTTACAAGAGACCCAGTACTTC.

This chain connects TRBV20-1 to TRBJ2-4; D may be TRBD1 or TRBD2 (7 bases each). V gave up 1 base and J gave up 1 base, with 17 bases separating them. This CDR3 comprises 17 residues. Germline loops: CDR1 DFQATT, CDR2 SNEGSKA (reference sequence). The CDR3 loop is CSARGQGGIGAKNIQYF. Here the CDR3 DNA reads TGCAGTGCTAGAGGACAGGGAGGGATCGGGGCCAAAAACATTCAGTACTTC.

V gene TRBV9 combines with J gene TRBJ2-7; 8 positions match TRBD1. CDR3 length equals 14 residues. Germline CDR1 is SGDLS and CDR2 is YYNGEE. The junction had 6 bases not matched to a gene; V was cut back by 3 bases and J by 4 bases. The CDR3 region is CASSGGTGLYEQYF. Here the CDR3 DNA reads TGTGCCAGCAGCGGAGGGACAGGTCTGTACGAGCAGTACTTC. Full variable domain (missing parts from reference TRBV9 and TRBJ2-7): DSGVTQTPKHLITATGQRVTLRCSPRSGDLSVYWYQQSLDQGLQFLIQYYNGEERAKGNILERFSAQQFPDLHSELNLSSLELGDSALYFCASSGGTGLYEQYFGPGTRLTVT.

This clonotype showed up many times. The chain couples TRBV6-1 to TRBJ2-7; D is undetermined. The ends were cut back, 6 bases at V and 0 bases at J, with 24 bases in the middle. The CDR3 loop spans 18 amino acids. Per the germline V gene, CDR1 is MNHNS and CDR2 is SASEGT. The CDR3 nucleotides read TGTGCCAGCAGAAGGCGGTCAGGACCACTTACCAGCTCCTACGAGCAGTACTTC. This sequence encodes CASRRRSGPLTSSYEQYF.

The chain employs TRBV2 and TRBJ1-1; D is possibly TRBD1 (6 bases). Trimming took off 7 bases at V and 4 bases at J, with 10 bases between the two ends. The CDR3 spans 12 residues. Per germline, CDR1 SNHLY and CDR2 FYNNEI. The CDR3 sequence: CASITGPTEAFF. In DNA, the CDR3 is TGTGCCAGCATAACAGGGCCCACTGAAGCTTTCTTT.